These 3 T cell receptor beta chains were all obtained from the same sample, sequenced in a study of identical twins. TCRdb passed the 5' RACE reads through MiXCR, listing each CDR3 protein once. This table holds roughly 260,000 distinct CDR3 sequences, approximately 8% found once. This same sample was also taken into another study, of yellow fever vaccine responses in identical twins.

The sequenced sample was CD8+ T cells sorted from blood. The receptors come from a woman under 30 in good health.

This clonotype appeared many times. The rearrangement joins TRBV19 to TRBJ2-1; 8 bases agree with TRBD2. The CDR3 is 15 amino acids. Germline V gives CDR1 LNHDA, CDR2 SQIVND (reference sequence). With V trimmed by 9 bases and J by 0 bases, 7 bases remained unmatched. CDR3 region: CASSISGSSYNEQFF. CDR3 bases: TGTGCCAGCAGCATAAGCGGGAGCTCCTACAATGAGCAGTTCTTC.

In its sample, this clonotype was seen many times. The chain uses TRBV25-1 and TRBJ2-2; TRBD2 matches 10 bases. The CDR3 contains 17 residues. Germline V gene sequence: CDR1 MGHDK, CDR2 SYGVNS. V lost 4 bases, J lost 0 bases, and 5 bases stayed unmatched. The CDR3: CASSVLAGVPNTGELFF. The CDR3 DNA is TGTGCCAGCAGTGTTCTAGCGGGGGTGCCGAACACCGGGGAGCTGTTTTTT. Together with reference TRBV25-1 and TRBJ2-2, the CDR3 gives the full variable domain: EADIYQTPRYLVIGTGKKITLECSQTMGHDKMYWYQQDPGMELHLIHYSYGVNSTEKGDLSSESTVSRIRTEHFPLTLESARPSHTSQYLCASSVLAGVPNTGELFFGEGSRLTVL.

The table lists this clonotype with many counts. The chain has TRBV3-1 and TRBJ2-5; 11 nucleotides match TRBD2. V was pared by 4 bases and J by 2 bases, with 3 bases of the junction left unmatched. The CDR3 has 15 amino acids. Germline CDR1 is LGHDT and CDR2 is YNNKEL (reference sequence). The CDR3 here is CASSLGTSGQETQYF. In nucleotides, the CDR3 is TGTGCCAGCAGCCTCGGGACTAGCGGACAAGAGACCCAGTACTTC.